This T cell receptor beta chain was captured in a study of T cells in Graves' hyperthyroidism and ophthalmopathy. V dropped 7 bases and J dropped 4 bases, with 20 bases sitting between them. Germline CDR1 MDHEN, CDR2 SYDVKM. CDR3 length: 17 residues. This clonotype was seen ten or more times. From RNA transcripts, TCR beta CDR3 regions were amplified. Carried out on the TCR CDR3, a first-round RT-PCR used the HTBI primer set. TCRdb re-derived calls from the multiplex PCR reads in MiXCR, one entry per CDR3 protein. The sample carries roughly 380,000 distinct CDR3 sequences, about 14% recorded once. This sequence joins TRBV28 and TRBJ1-6; D gene uncertain. The source material was blood. The TCR comes from a young man with Graves' hyperthyroidism that later progressed to Graves' ophthalmopathy. The CDR3: CASTPFRIPGYNSPLHF. CDR3 nucleotides: TGTGCCAGCACCCCGTTTCGAATTCCGGGTTATAATTCACCCCTCCACTTT.